The clone carrying this T cell receptor beta chain was detected only a few times. The antigen remains unidentified. What was amplified from RNA transcripts were TCR beta CDR3 regions. First-round RT-PCR of the TCR CDR3 relied on the HTBI primer set. TCRdb analysed the multiplex PCR reads with MiXCR anew, one entry per CDR3 protein. The top ten hold less than 45% of the sample, which has around 370,000 distinct CDR3 sequences, under 20% seen once. The sample originates from a study of T cells in Graves' hyperthyroidism and ophthalmopathy. General study results and limits: Appearing also in blood were most of the thyroid clonotypes expanded above 0.001.

The CDR3 loop spans 19 amino acids. V gave up 7 bases and J gave up 5 bases, with 30 bases separating them. Germline values: CDR1 WNHNN, CDR2 SYGVQD (reference sequence). Sequencing used blood. The TCR was taken from a man between 18 and 35 years old with Graves' ophthalmopathy. J is TRBJ1-5 and V is TRBV10-1; D might be TRBD1 (6 bases). In DNA form, the CDR3 reads TGCGCCAGCACCCTACGTGGGGGGACGGGGGGGCCCTTTGATCAGCCCCAGCATTTT. It translates to CASTLRGGTGGPFDQPQHF.